This TCR beta chain was identified in a study of T cell repertoires in cytomegalovirus infection. Study at large: CMV infection plus the matching HLA type was flagged by public TCR beta signatures. The study, taken as a whole, reports: Dominating the ex vivo response were HLA-C-restricted CMV-specific TCR beta clonotypes. Cumulated frequencies of public TCR beta families served to identify carriers of CMV plus the relevant HLA.

This clonotype was seen more than once but under ten times. Its antigen remains unidentified. Trimming cost V 3 bases and J 8 bases, with 17 bases left between them. Germline V lookup: CDR1 SGHTA, CDR2 FQGNSA. The CDR3 is 15 residues long. A single record per CDR3 protein comes from TCRdb applying MiXCR to the reads. The data hold a few hundred thousand distinct CDR3 sequences, with 9.5% observed a single time. The sample was PBMCs. The rearrangement joins TRBV7-2 to TRBJ2-1; TRBD1 or TRBD2 may be the D gene (5 bases each). This receptor was taken from a human donor in good health (CMV status not recorded). Some clones in this sample may be carry-over from other donors' samples. CDR3 sequence reads: CASSLMDTRRHEQFF. In DNA, the CDR3 is TGTGCCAGCAGCTTGATGGACACCCGGAGGCATGAGCAGTTCTTC.